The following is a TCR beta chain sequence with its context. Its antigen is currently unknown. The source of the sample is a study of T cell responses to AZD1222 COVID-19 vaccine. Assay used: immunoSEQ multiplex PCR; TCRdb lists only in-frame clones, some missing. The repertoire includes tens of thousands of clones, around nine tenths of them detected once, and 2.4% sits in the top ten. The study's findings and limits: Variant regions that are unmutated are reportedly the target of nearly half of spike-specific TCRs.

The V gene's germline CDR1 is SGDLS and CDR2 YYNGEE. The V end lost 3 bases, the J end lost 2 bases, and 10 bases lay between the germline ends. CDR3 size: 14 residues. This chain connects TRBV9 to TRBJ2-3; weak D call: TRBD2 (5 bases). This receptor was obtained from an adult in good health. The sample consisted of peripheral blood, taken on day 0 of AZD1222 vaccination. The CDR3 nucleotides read TGTGCCAGCAGCGCAGGACTTACCACAGATACGCAGTATTTT. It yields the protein CASSAGLTTDTQYF.